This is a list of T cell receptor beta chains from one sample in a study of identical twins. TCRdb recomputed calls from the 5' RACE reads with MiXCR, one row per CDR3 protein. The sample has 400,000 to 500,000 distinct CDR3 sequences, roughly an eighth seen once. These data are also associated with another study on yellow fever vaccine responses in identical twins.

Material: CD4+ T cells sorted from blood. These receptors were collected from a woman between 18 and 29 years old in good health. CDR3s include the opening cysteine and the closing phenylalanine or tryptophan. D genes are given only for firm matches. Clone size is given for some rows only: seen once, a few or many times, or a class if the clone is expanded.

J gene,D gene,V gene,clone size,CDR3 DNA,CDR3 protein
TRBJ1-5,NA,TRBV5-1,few,TGCGCCAGCAGCTTCGGGTCAGGGTATCAGCCCCAGCATTTT,CASSFGSGYQPQHF
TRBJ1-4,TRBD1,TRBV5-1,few,TGCGCCAGCAACTTAGGACAGGGGTCAACTAATGAAAAACTGTTTTTT,CASNLGQGSTNEKLFF
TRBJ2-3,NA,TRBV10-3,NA,TGTGCCATCAGTGTGCAGCTCACAGATACGCAGTATTTT,CAISVQLTDTQYF
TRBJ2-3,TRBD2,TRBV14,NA,TGTGCCAGCAGCTTACGACTGGGACTAGCGGGAGCAGATACGCAGTATTTT,CASSLRLGLAGADTQYF
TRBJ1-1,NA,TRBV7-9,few,TGTGCCAGCAGCTTCCAGGCGAACACTGAAGCTTTCTTT,CASSFQANTEAFF
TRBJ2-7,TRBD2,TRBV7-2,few,TGTGCCAGCACCCAGGGAGGGCCCGTTTCCGAGCAGTACTTC,CASTQGGPVSEQYF
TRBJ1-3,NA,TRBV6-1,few,TGTGCCAGCAGGGGGACGGACCTCTCTGGAAACACCATATATTTT,CASRGTDLSGNTIYF
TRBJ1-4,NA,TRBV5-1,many,TGCGCCAGCAGCTTGAAAAGGGATGGAGAAAAACTGTTTTTT,CASSLKRDGEKLFF
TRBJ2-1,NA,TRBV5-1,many,TGCGCCAGCAGCTGGCGGTCCCGGAGCTCCTACAATGAGCAGTTCTTC,CASSWRSRSSYNEQFF
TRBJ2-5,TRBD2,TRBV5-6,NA,TGTGCCAGCAGGAGACTAGCGGGGGGAGAGACCCAGTACTTC,CASRRLAGGETQYF
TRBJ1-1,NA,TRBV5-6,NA,TGTGCCAGCAGCACATCGGGACGGTGGGGCACTGAAGCTTTCTTT,CASSTSGRWGTEAFF
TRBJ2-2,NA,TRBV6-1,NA,TGTGCCAGCAGGGAGGGACAGCAGTCCGGGGAGCTGTTTTTT,CASREGQQSGELFF
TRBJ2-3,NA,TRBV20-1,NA,TGCAGTGCTAGCCGCGCACAGGTCCCAGATACGCAGTATTTT,CSASRAQVPDTQYF
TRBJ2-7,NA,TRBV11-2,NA,TGTGCCAGCAGCTACGGACCCTACAGGGCCGAGCAGTACTTC,CASSYGPYRAEQYF
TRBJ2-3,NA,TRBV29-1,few,TGCAGCGTTGTTTCATATAGGAGGGGTCTCACAGATACGCAGTATTTT,CSVVSYRRGLTDTQYF
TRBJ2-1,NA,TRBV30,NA,TGTGCCTGGGTAAAGGATCCGGGAGCGGTTATAAATGAGCAGTTCTTC,CAWVKDPGAVINEQFF
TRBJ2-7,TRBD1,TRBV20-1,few,TGCAGTGCCACCAACCCCAGGGACAGTAACTACGAGCAGTACTTC,CSATNPRDSNYEQYF
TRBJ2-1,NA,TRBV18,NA,TGTGCCAGCTCACCGCCGGTCCAAGGCCGCTGGGATGAGCAGTTCTTC,CASSPPVQGRWDEQFF
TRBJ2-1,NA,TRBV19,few,TGTGCCAGTAGTATGCAAAGGAGCTCCTACAATGAGCAGTTCTTC,CASSMQRSSYNEQFF
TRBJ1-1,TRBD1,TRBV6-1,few,TGTGCCAGCAGACCAGGGGGCCCGGTAGCTGAAGCTTTCTTT,CASRPGGPVAEAFF
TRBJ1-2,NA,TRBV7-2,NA,TGTGCCAGCAGCACCGGGCAGGGCTGGGGCTACACCTTC,CASSTGQGWGYTF
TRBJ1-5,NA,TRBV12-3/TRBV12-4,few,TGTGCCAGCCGGGGGGACAATAGCAATCAGCCCCAGCATTTT,CASRGDNSNQPQHF
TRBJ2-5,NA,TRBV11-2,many,TGTGCCAGCAGCTCCACACTCGGACTTCAAGAGACCCAGTACTTC,CASSSTLGLQETQYF
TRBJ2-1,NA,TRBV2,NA,TGTGCCAGCAGTGAAGTTGCGCAGTTCTTC,CASSEVAQFF
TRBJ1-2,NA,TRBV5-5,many,TGTGCCAGCAGCTTGTTGGTGGGGAGCAACTATGGCTACACCTTC,CASSLLVGSNYGYTF
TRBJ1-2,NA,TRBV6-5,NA,TGTGCCAGCAGTTACTCGAGGGGAGAGAACTATGGCTACACCTTC,CASSYSRGENYGYTF
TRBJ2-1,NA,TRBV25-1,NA,TGTGCCAGCTCTAAGGGGGTCTCCTACAATGAGCAGTTCTTC,CASSKGVSYNEQFF
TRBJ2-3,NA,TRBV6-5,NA,TGTGCCACCGAAACCCGGAATACGCAGTATTTT,CATETRNTQYF
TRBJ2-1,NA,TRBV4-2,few,TGTGCCAGCAGCCAGACTACCTCGACTAGTGGTGAGCAGTTCTTC,CASSQTTSTSGEQFF
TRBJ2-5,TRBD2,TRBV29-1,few,TGCAGCGTTGTGGGGATGACAGGGCTAGCGGGAGCTCAAGAGACCCAGTACTTC,CSVVGMTGLAGAQETQYF
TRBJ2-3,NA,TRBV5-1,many,TGCGCCAGCAGCTTGGCCCGGGACACAGATACGCAGTATTTT,CASSLARDTDTQYF
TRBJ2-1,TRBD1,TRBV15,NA,TGTGCCACCAGCAGAATACAGGGGGCGGGTGAGCAGTTCTTC,CATSRIQGAGEQFF
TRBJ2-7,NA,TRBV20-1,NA,TGCAGTGCTAGAGATGGCCTGAGAGGGGACTACGAGCAGTACTTC,CSARDGLRGDYEQYF
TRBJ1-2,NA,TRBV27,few,TGTGCCAGCAGTCCCCAGGAGCGGGGTGGAGGCTACACCTTC,CASSPQERGGGYTF
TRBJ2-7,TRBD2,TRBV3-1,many,TGTGCCAGCACCGCCCAGCGGGGGTCCTACGAGCAGTACTTC,CASTAQRGSYEQYF